This TCR beta chain was recovered during a study of T cell responses to AZD1222 COVID-19 vaccine. TCRdb's copy holds only in-frame clones and misses some; the assay was immunoSEQ multiplex PCR. Of 160,000 or so clones in the sample, 92% were seen once. This clone was seen just once. V lost 4 bases and J lost 3, with 12 bases in between. The CDR3 spans 14 residues. Germline CDR1 is SGHAT and CDR2 is FQNNGV. The starting material was peripheral blood, obtained on day 0 of MenACWY control vaccination. The chain links TRBV11-2 to TRBJ2-5; D is unclear. The origin of this receptor is an adult in good health. The CDR3 nucleotides read TGTGCCAGCAGCTCCGCCGCTTTCGAAGAGACCCAGTACTTC. Residues: CASSSAAFEETQYF.